A single sample is the source of the 9 T cell receptor beta chains below, sequenced in a study of follicular helper T cells after annual influenza vaccination. Libraries were prepared by immunoSEQ multiplex PCR; TCRdb keeps only in-frame clonotypes and omits some of them. This table holds about 9,200 clones, over 70% found once. Time point meaning: 2015-2016 season, pre-vaccination. Specimen: CXCR5+ CD38- circulating T follicular helper cells from blood, collected on the day of influenza vaccination. The sample's subset: circulating Tfh, non-naive CD4+CXCR5+PD-1+ (ICOS+CD38+ or ICOS-CD38-). All receptors derive from an adult who received the influenza vaccine.

This chain joins TRBV12-5 and TRBJ2-2, with 8 bases that match TRBD1. The V gene end was trimmed by 0 bases and the J gene end by 4 bases; junction bases not matched to a gene: 1. The V gene's germline CDR1 is LGHNT and CDR2 FRNRAP. This CDR3 is built from 15 residues. The CDR3 bases are TGTGCTAGTGGTTTGGTACAGGGGGGCACCGGGGAGCTGTTTTTT. Amino acid sequence: CASGLVQGGTGELFF.

In this sample, this clone turned up a few times. This chain connects TRBV5-1 to TRBJ1-2; D not certain. The germline V and J ends were trimmed by 5 bases and 4 bases, with 6 bases remaining between them. Germline V gene lookup returns CDR1 SGHRS and CDR2 YFSETQ. The CDR3 loop spans 11 amino acids. CDR3 DNA: TGCGCCAGCAGTGACGGCTATGGCTACACCTTC. This sequence encodes CASSDGYGYTF.

The chain employs TRBV19 and TRBJ1-1; D remains unclear. CDR3 length: 13 residues. Germline V lookup: CDR1 LNHDA, CDR2 SQIVND (reference sequence). V dropped 5 bases and J dropped 4 bases, with 11 bases sitting between them. The CDR3 protein is CASSVRVATEAFF. For the CDR3, the DNA is TGTGCCAGTAGTGTGAGGGTCGCCACTGAAGCTTTCTTT.

The chain uses TRBV29-1 and TRBJ1-2, with 7 bases fitting TRBD1. The germline CDR1 and CDR2 sequences are SQVTM and ANQGSEA. V shed 0 bases and J 10 bases; nucleotides not matched to a gene: 14. The CDR3 loop spans 15 amino acids. The CDR3: CSVEEGGVNRGPYTF. CDR3 sequence (DNA): TGCAGCGTTGAAGAGGGAGGGGTAAACAGGGGACCCTACACCTTC.

V and J are TRBV27 and TRBJ1-6, with no clear D. CDR3 length: 16 residues. The germline V and J ends were trimmed by 1 base and 0 bases, with 7 bases remaining between them. The germline V gene has CDR1 MNHEY and CDR2 SMNVEV (reference sequence). The CDR3 region has the DNA TGTGCCAGCAGTTTATTAACGGGCTCCTATAATTCACCCCTCCACTTT. Translating it yields CASSLLTGSYNSPLHF.

The V gene is TRBV5-6, the J gene TRBJ1-4; possibly TRBD1 for D (5 bases). V dropped 3 bases and J dropped 4 bases, with 16 bases sitting between them. CDR3 length equals 16 residues. Germline-derived CDR1 and CDR2 are SGHDT and YYEEEE. CDR3 loop: CASSSMSRGDNEKLFF. CDR3 coding DNA: TGTGCCAGCAGCTCCATGAGTAGGGGTGATAATGAAAAACTGTTTTTT. Together with reference TRBV5-6 and TRBJ1-4, the CDR3 gives the full variable domain: DAGVTQSPTHLIKTRGQQVTLRCSPKSGHDTVSWYQQALGQGPQFIFQYYEEEERQRGNFPDRFSGHQFPNYSSELNVNALLLGDSALYLCASSSMSRGDNEKLFFGSGTQLSVL.

The chain's CDR3 is CASSLIGAGEKLFF. Written as DNA, the CDR3 is TGTGCCAGCAGCTTAATTGGGGCGGGGGAAAAACTGTTTTTT. The V call is TRBV7-9, the J call TRBJ1-4; possibly TRBD1 for D (5 bases). Germline V gene data show CDR1 as SEHNR and CDR2 as FQNEAQ (reference sequence). Trimming took off 2 bases at V and 8 bases at J, with 12 bases between the two ends. The CDR3 loop spans 14 amino acids.

The J gene is TRBJ1-6, the V gene TRBV6-5; TRBD1 aligns across 7 bases. This CDR3 has 16 amino acids. Germline lookup yields CDR1 MNHEY and CDR2 SVGAGI. Losses at the gene ends were 4 bases for V and 7 bases for J; bases not matched to a gene: 10. The CDR3 DNA sequence: TGTGCCAGCAGTTCCACACGACAGGGATGGAATTCACCCCTCCACTTT. It translates to CASSSTRQGWNSPLHF.

This clone came up a few times. The chain recombines TRBV5-1 with TRBJ2-2; unclear D gene. The V gene's germline CDR1 is SGHRS and CDR2 YFSETQ. This CDR3 region has 15 residues. V lost 0 bases, J lost 6 bases, and 12 bases lay in between. CDR3 residues: CASSLGWDSAGELFF. Here the CDR3 DNA reads TGCGCCAGCAGCTTGGGATGGGATTCTGCCGGGGAGCTGTTTTTT. The complete variable domain, with remaining parts taken from reference TRBV5-1 and TRBJ2-2, reads KAGVTQTPRYLIKTRGQQVTLSCSPISGHRSVSWYQQTPGQGLQFLFEYFSETQRNKGNFPGRFSGRQFSNSRSEMNVSTLELGDSALYLCASSLGWDSAGELFFGEGSRLTVL.